This TCR beta chain was sequenced in a study of cytomegalovirus exposure and HLA in healthy donors. Overall study: Roughly 180 million T cells yielded fewer than 120 million unique TCR beta sequences in earlier analysis.

Points from the study as a whole: The study put some 150 TCR beta chains on its list as cytomegalovirus-associated. Looking again later, the authors saw that most CMV-associated TCR beta chains seemed HLA-restricted.

The PCR contained 60 Vbeta and 13 Jbeta primers. Original processing notes: Counted up in a later analysis, unique TCR beta chains came to roughly 80 million, with around 10 million shared. Clones were sequenced by immunoSEQ multiplex PCR, and TCRdb holds only the in-frame ones, with some missing. From that table come the V and J calls and clone size; the DNA was used to work out D and trimming. The table has some 150,000 clones, approximately 80% seen once. Note on this clone: Antigen unknown.

The CDR3 runs to 12 residues. Trimming cost V 2 bases and J 15 bases, with 15 bases left between them. Looked up from germline, CDR1 is SGHDT and CDR2 is YYEEEE. The receptor comes from a man aged 18 to 30 in good health and CMV-seropositive. The chain combines TRBV5-6 with TRBJ2-1, with D unclear. Sequences were obtained from PBMCs. The CDR3 coding sequence is TGTGCCAGCAGCTTAGACGACGGCGGTCCGTTCTTC. It is translated as CASSLDDGGPFF.